This TCR beta chain was captured by sequencing in a study of shared clonotypes between healthy human individuals. Study as a whole: The cohort comprised a couple of women and a few men. Their ages spanned 18 to 49 years. Broader study findings: Having only a few donors restricted how much genetic and exposure-history diversity was captured.

Donation came from healthy HIV-negative adults that had no recent acute infections or vaccinations. Researchers sequenced unsorted PBMC DNA using ten immunoSEQ deep assay plates. Only in-frame clones appear in the TCRdb table, and some are missing; sequencing was by immunoSEQ multiplex PCR. The table shows hundreds of thousands of clones, with around 79% occurring only once. Concerning this clone: The antigen is unknown.

The V gene lost 4 bases and the J gene lost 0 bases, with 7 bases spanning the gap. Germline V lookup: CDR1 MNHNS, CDR2 SASEGT. This CDR3 has 15 residues. V and J are TRBV6-1 and TRBJ2-6; D is undetermined. The source material was PBMCs. This sequence originates from a woman aged 40 to 50 in good health. Some clones in this sample may be carry-over from other donors' samples. The DNA for the CDR3 is TGTGCCAGCAGTGTAGGGATCTCTGGGGCCAACGTCCTGACTTTC. It yields the protein CASSVGISGANVLTF.